The TCR beta chain described here comes from a study of OX40 agonist ivuxolimab in advanced cancers. Measured with immunoSEQ multiplex PCR; TCRdb has only the in-frame clones, and not every one. The repertoire holds 65,000 to 80,000 clones, with around 84% as singletons. The CDR3 length is 14 residues. The J segment lost 6 bases and the V segment lost 5 bases, leaving 8 bases of the junction unmatched. Germline CDR1 ENHRY, CDR2 SYGVKD. The V gene is TRBV10-3, the J gene TRBJ1-2; 8 bases agree with TRBD1. The clonotype was recovered from an adult with an advanced solid tumor such as melanoma, head and neck, liver or kidney cancer. Sequencing was performed on CD4+ or CD8+ T cells sorted from blood, taken in a trial of the OX40 agonist ivuxolimab. CDR3 protein: CAISQPGQENGYTF. For the CDR3, the DNA is TGTGCCATCAGTCAACCGGGACAGGAGAATGGCTACACCTTC.